This T cell receptor (beta chain) comes out of a study of pediatric ulcerative colitis. Study observations and caveats: Acute severe colitis showed lower rectal diversity from clonal expansions. Two rectal CDR3 clonotypes occurred in all ulcerative colitis patients.

Each sample received Survey-level depth of up to 500,000 reads. The table came from immunoSEQ multiplex PCR; TCRdb's copy has only in-frame clones and leaves some out. The sample carries under 45,000 clones, over 65% recorded once. Trimming removed 5 bases from V and 5 bases from J, with 11 bases in between. CDR3 length: 14 amino acids. Germline V gene sequence: CDR1 SGHRS, CDR2 YFSETQ. Blood was drawn at the time of colonoscopy. Points on this clone: Antigen specificity is unknown.

The J gene is TRBJ1-6, the V gene TRBV5-1; D not resolved. The TCR comes from a girl aged 10-17 years with moderate ulcerative colitis. Source material: blood. In DNA form, the CDR3 reads TGCGCCAGCAGAGGCGGATCGAATAATTCACCCCTCCACTTT. This codes for CASRGGSNNSPLHF.